The present T cell receptor (beta chain) was sequenced within a study of blood T cell repertoires in COVID-19. Study as a whole: Acute and convalescent COVID-19 specimens originated in the United States, Italy and Spain.

The V segment lost 4 bases and the J segment 5 bases; nucleotides outside the gene matches: 5. Per germline, CDR1 GTSNPN and CDR2 SVGIG (reference sequence). The CDR3 is 14 amino acids. Grouping used clinical history reported by participants in a survey and questionnaire. Measured with immunoSEQ multiplex PCR; TCRdb has only the in-frame clones, and not every one. The sample has about 300,000 clones; 86% are singletons. The chain recombines TRBV30 with TRBJ2-2; 9 nucleotides agree with TRBD2. The specimen sequenced was PBMCs or T cells enriched from blood (not recorded which). The clonotype comes from a woman aged 18-30 years who had recovered from COVID-19. The DNA for the CDR3 is TGTGCCTGGATGCGGGAGGGCAATACCGGGGAGCTGTTTTTT. Translated, it gives CAWMREGNTGELFF.